These 20 T cell receptor beta chains share one sample of origin, sequenced in a study of T cell responses to AZD1222 COVID-19 vaccine. Method: immunoSEQ multiplex PCR; TCRdb's copy keeps in-frame clones and lacks some. The repertoire has 150,000 or so clones, roughly 91% of them found once; the top ten carry 1.1% to 1.5%. The sequencing used peripheral blood, collected on day 0 of AZD1222 vaccination. The receptors here all came from an adult in good health.

The chain employs TRBV18 and TRBJ1-5; D is perhaps TRBD1 (6 bases). This CDR3 contains 13 residues. Germline CDR1 is KGHSH and CDR2 is LQKENI. Trimming cost V 5 bases and J 6 bases, with 11 bases left between them. CDR3 nucleotides: TGTGCCAGCTCAGCCACAGGGAGTCAGCCCCAGCATTTT. It specifies CASSATGSQPQHF.

The chain links TRBV28 to TRBJ1-6; D gene unclear. V gave up 7 bases and J gave up 1 base, with 8 bases separating them. Germline V gene data show CDR1 as MDHEN and CDR2 as SYDVKM. This CDR3 is 14 amino acids long. The CDR3: CASTLTSYNSPLHF. The CDR3 coding sequence is TGTGCCAGCACCCTGACTTCCTATAATTCACCCCTCCACTTT.

The genes are TRBV6-1 and TRBJ2-3; 11 bases match TRBD2. V trimming: 4 bases; J trimming: 2 bases; junction bases outside the gene matches: 5. CDR3 length: 16 residues. Germline CDR1 is MNHNS and CDR2 is SASEGT. CDR3 sequence reads: CASSGRLAGNTDTQYF. In nucleotides, the CDR3 is TGTGCCAGCAGTGGCCGACTAGCGGGAAACACAGATACGCAGTATTTT.

The gene calls are TRBV9 and TRBJ2-7; 10 nucleotides line up with TRBD2. Germline-derived CDR1 and CDR2 are SGDLS and YYNGEE. This CDR3 is built from 15 residues. After removal of 2 bases from V and 5 bases from J, the junction contained 7 bases not matched to a gene. CDR3 amino acids: CASSVGLADTDEQYF. DNA of the CDR3: TGTGCCAGCAGCGTCGGACTAGCGGATACCGACGAGCAGTACTTC.

The rearrangement joins TRBV7-2 to TRBJ1-6, with TRBD1 matching 7 bases. Germline trimming cut 5 bases from V and 10 bases from J; bases unmatched to any gene: 11. The CDR3 covers 15 residues. Per the germline V gene, CDR1 is SGHTA and CDR2 is FQGNSA. DNA of the CDR3: TGTGCCAGCAGCCAGAGGGGGCTTGGCGGGTCACCCCTCCACTTT. As protein: CASSQRGLGGSPLHF.

The J gene is TRBJ1-1, the V gene TRBV13; no clear D. CDR1 PRHDT and CDR2 FYEKMQ come from the germline V gene (reference sequence). The ends were cut back, 4 bases at V and 5 bases at J, with 17 bases in the middle. CDR3 size: 15 residues. The CDR3 spells CASSYVGRSGTEAFF. The CDR3 DNA reads TGTGCCAGCAGCTATGTAGGACGGTCGGGGACTGAAGCTTTCTTT.

The chain has TRBV27 and TRBJ2-7; 9 positions match TRBD1. J lost 7 bases, V lost 5 bases, and 12 bases had no gene match. Germline CDR1 MNHEY, CDR2 SMNVEV (reference sequence). CDR3 length equals 15 residues. As DNA, the CDR3 is TGTGCCAGCAGTCTCGACGGGACAGGGCTTTTGGAGCAGTACTTC. Its translation: CASSLDGTGLLEQYF.

This chain links TRBV6-4 with TRBJ1-6; TRBD1 matches 8 bases. Germline V gene lookup returns CDR1 MRHNA and CDR2 SNTAGT. The CDR3 totals 18 residues. The J segment lost 0 bases and the V segment lost 2 bases, leaving 6 bases of the junction unmatched. The chain's CDR3 is CASSDTRTGSSYNSPLHF. The CDR3 DNA follows: TGTGCCAGCAGTGACACAAGGACAGGGAGCTCCTATAATTCACCCCTCCACTTT.

The chain joins TRBV27 to TRBJ1-1; D is undetermined. V lost 6 bases and J lost 6, with 11 bases in between. Germline V CDR1 and CDR2: MNHEY, SMNVEV (reference sequence). The CDR3 contains 12 residues. The CDR3 loop is CASSPAGSEAFF. CDR3 nucleotides: TGTGCCAGCAGCCCTGCAGGTTCTGAAGCTTTCTTT.

The sample holds many counts of this clone. The V and J genes are TRBV29-1 and TRBJ2-2, with TRBD2 matching 9 bases. Per the germline V gene, CDR1 is SQVTM and CDR2 is ANQGSEA. Trimming removed 4 bases from V and 6 bases from J; junction bases left unmatched: 12. The CDR3 is made up of 16 amino acids. CDR3 residues: CSVAPGGRALAGELFF. In nucleotides, the CDR3 is TGCAGCGTTGCCCCTGGCGGGAGGGCCCTCGCCGGGGAGCTGTTTTTT.

The J gene is TRBJ1-2, the V gene TRBV6-5; unclear D gene. Germline CDR1 reads MNHEY; CDR2 reads SVGAGI. This CDR3 contains 12 residues. Trimming removed 4 bases from V and 1 base from J, with 4 bases in between. This chain's CDR3 is CASSWDNYGYTF. In nucleotides, the CDR3 is TGTGCCAGCAGTTGGGATAACTATGGCTACACCTTC.

V and J are TRBV11-2 and TRBJ2-1, with TRBD1 matching over 9 bases. The V gene's germline CDR1 is SGHAT and CDR2 FQNNGV. J was trimmed by 6 bases and V by 1 base; bases with no gene match: 1. CDR3 length: 14 amino acids. This CDR3 is CASSLVDRGNEQFF. The CDR3 DNA sequence: TGTGCCAGCAGCTTAGTGGACAGGGGCAATGAGCAGTTCTTC.

Written as DNA, the CDR3 is TGTGCCAGCAGCCAAGACCCTCGGGGACAGGGGGCGACGAATGAAAAACTGTTTTTT. Translating gives CASSQDPRGQGATNEKLFF. The rearrangement uses TRBV14 and TRBJ1-4; the match to TRBD1 covers 12 bases. The junction had 10 bases not matched to a gene; V was cut back by 0 bases and J by 5 bases. Germline CDR1 SGHDN, CDR2 FVKESK. CDR3 size: 19 residues.

Notes on this clone: The junction departs from the called germline gene at one end, perhaps through a read error. V usage is TRBV2 and J usage is TRBJ1-5; no definite D call. This CDR3 has 13 amino acids. Germline CDR1 SNHLY, CDR2 FYNNEI. The CDR3 region has the DNA TGTGCCAGCGGTGACGCGCCAATGCAGCCCCAGCATTTT. This encodes CASGDAPMQPQHF.

The chain joins TRBV3-1 (or the pseudogene TRBV3-2) to TRBJ2-7; D may correspond to TRBD1 or TRBD2 (5 bases each). Germline values: CDR1 LGHDT, CDR2 YNNKEL (reference sequence). This CDR3 region has 16 residues. V was trimmed by 0 bases and J by 4 bases, leaving 16 bases between them. The CDR3 region is CASSQEQYNGGYEQYF. The CDR3 nucleotides are TGTGCCAGCAGCCAAGAACAATACAATGGGGGTTACGAGCAGTACTTC.

This clone was recorded once. The chain links TRBV10-3 to TRBJ1-1; TRBD1 matches 7 bases. This CDR3 has 15 residues. Germline-derived CDR1 and CDR2 are ENHRY and SYGVKD. Trimming cost V 6 bases and J 5 bases; bases outside gene matches: 12. The CDR3 sequence is CAIRGSYRGWTEAFF. In DNA, the CDR3 is TGTGCCATCAGGGGTTCGTACAGGGGATGGACTGAAGCTTTCTTT.

V usage is TRBV6-4 and J usage is TRBJ2-1; 11 bases match TRBD2. The CDR3 length is 15 residues. With 6 bases clipped from V and 7 bases from J, the junction kept 8 bases outside the gene matches. The germline V gene encodes CDR1 MRHNA and CDR2 SNTAGT. In DNA, the CDR3 is TGTGCCAGCAGCCAAACTAGCGGGAGTGGGAATGAGCAGTTCTTC. It translates to CASSQTSGSGNEQFF.

This chain connects TRBV19 to TRBJ1-3; D is uncertain. CDR1 and CDR2 (germline): LNHDA, SQIVND (reference sequence). V was clipped by 4 bases and J by 4 bases, with 14 bases between them. This CDR3 comprises 15 residues. CDR3: CASSTQSSGGNTIYF. The CDR3 coding sequence is TGTGCCAGTAGTACACAGTCGTCGGGCGGAAACACCATATATTTT.

The rearrangement joins TRBV4-3 to TRBJ2-1; 8 nucleotides align to TRBD2. Germline trimming cut 2 bases from V and 7 bases from J; bases unmatched to any gene: 7. This CDR3 is 15 amino acids long. Per the germline V gene, CDR1 is LGHNA and CDR2 is YSLEER. The CDR3 protein is CASSQTDGGENEQFF. CDR3 DNA: TGCGCCAGCAGCCAAACTGACGGGGGGGAAAATGAGCAGTTCTTC.

The rearrangement links TRBV19 to TRBJ2-3; TRBD2 aligns across 13 bases. Losses at the gene ends were 4 bases for V and 4 bases for J; bases not matched to a gene: 5. Germline loops: CDR1 LNHDA, CDR2 SQIVND (reference sequence). The CDR3 extends over 16 amino acids. The CDR3 bases are TGTGCCAGTAGTACAGAACTAGCGGGGGGGTCAGATACGCAGTATTTT. This codes for CASSTELAGGSDTQYF.